These T cell receptor beta chains were read from a single sample in a study of tumor and adjacent non-tumor tissue in lung cancer. In TCRdb, the multiplex PCR reads were re-called with MiXCR into one record per CDR3 protein. The table shows some 66,000 distinct CDR3 sequences, with about 61% occurring only once. The sequencing input was distant non-tumor lung tissue. All receptors derive from a man aged 65 to 79 with non-small cell lung cancer. Both conserved end residues are part of each CDR3. A D gene is named only where the DNA matches it firmly. Clone size is not always given. Where it is, it says once, few, many or a class for expanded clones.

D gene	V gene	J gene	clone size	CDR3 DNA	CDR3 protein
TRBD2	TRBV20-1	TRBJ2-2	many	TGCAGTGTCAGAGAGTCGGCTAGCGGGAGGCCCGAGCGAATAACCGGGGAGCTGTTTTTT	CSVRESASGRPERITGELFF
.	TRBV4-2	TRBJ2-3	many	TGTGCCAGCAGCCTCGCCGGGGCTACCAACGCGCGAGGTAATACGCAGTATTTT	CASSLAGATNARGNTQYF
TRBD2	TRBV4-1	TRBJ2-1	many	TGCGCCAGCAGCCTGGGGACTAGCAGAGACAATGAGCAGTTCTTC	CASSLGTSRDNEQFF
.	TRBV20-1	TRBJ1-1	many	TGCAGTGCTTATCCACTGGGGGGAGGTACTGAAGCTTTCTTT	CSAYPLGGGTEAFF
.	TRBV11-2	TRBJ2-6	once	TGTGCCAGCGGCTTTCCCGGGACCAACGTCCTGACTTTC	CASGFPGTNVLTF
.	TRBV6-1	TRBJ1-5	many	TGTGCCAGCACGGCGCTTGGGGGGTCCGGTCAGCCCCAGCATTTT	CASTALGGSGQPQHF
.	TRBV12-3/TRBV12-4	TRBJ2-3	few	TGTGCAAGCTTCCGGGGGAGCACAGATACGCAGTATTTT	CASFRGSTDTQYF
.	TRBV5-5	TRBJ2-7	.	TGTGCCAGCAGTACCCAGGGGGGCAGGGGCTACGAGCAGTACTTC	CASSTQGGRGYEQYF
.	TRBV5-1	TRBJ1-2	few	TGCGCCAGCAGCTTGGAGGGGATTCGCTACACCTTC	CASSLEGIRYTF
TRBD2	TRBV20-1	TRBJ2-7	few	TGCAGTGCTAGCCACCTTGCTACTAGCGGGACGGGCTACGAGCAGTACTTC	CSASHLATSGTGYEQYF
.	TRBV28	TRBJ2-1	.	TGTGCCAGCAGTCCTCCCTCTTGGGGGCAGTTCTTC	CASSPPSWGQFF
.	TRBV6-5	TRBJ1-2	many	TGTGCCAGCAGTTACTCTAGCCAGGGCCTCGGGGGCTACACCTTC	CASSYSSQGLGGYTF
.	TRBV6-5	TRBJ2-3	many	TGTGCCAGCGCTTCATCTCGCGGCACAGATACGCAGTATTTT	CASASSRGTDTQYF
TRBD2	TRBV11-2	TRBJ2-5	.	TGTGCTAGCAGCTCCTGGGAGGGCCTAGAGACCCAGTGCTTC	CASSSWEGLETQCF
.	TRBV28	TRBJ2-7	.	TGTGCCAGCAGTTTAGGTCCGGAGGGGGCCTACGAGCAGTACTTC	CASSLGPEGAYEQYF
TRBD2	TRBV4-2	TRBJ2-2	many	TGTGCCAGCAGCCATCCGGGACTAGCGGGGGGAAACACCGGGGAGCTGTTTTTT	CASSHPGLAGGNTGELFF
TRBD2	TRBV6-6	TRBJ2-5	many	TGTGCCAGCAGTTACTTTATGGGGGGGCAAGAGACCCAGTACTTC	CASSYFMGGQETQYF
.	TRBV6-1	TRBJ1-5	.	TGTGCCAGCAGTGAGAAGGGTTACAATCAGTCCAAGCATTTT	CASSEKGYNQSKHF
TRBD1	TRBV10-3	TRBJ2-7	.	TGTGCCATCAGTGATGCTTGGACAGGGGACACTCTATCCTTCGAGCAGTACTTC	CAISDAWTGDTLSFEQYF
.	TRBV29-1	TRBJ2-3	.	TGCAGGGTTGAAGGGACCAGCACAGATACACAGTATTTT	CRVEGTSTDTQYF
TRBD1	TRBV11-2	TRBJ2-2	.	TGTGCCAGCAGCCTACAGGGGACATCGTTTGCCGGGGAGCTGTTTTTT	CASSLQGTSFAGELFF
TRBD1	TRBV6-5	TRBJ2-7	many	TGTGCCTCACGGAGGGACAGGGCGACCTACGAGCAGTACTTC	CASRRDRATYEQYF
TRBD1	TRBV6-1	TRBJ1-2	.	TGTGCCAGCAGACAGACAGGGAGCTATGGACACACCTTC	CASRQTGSYGHTF
TRBD2	TRBV6-1	TRBJ2-3	many	TGTGCCAGCAGGGCGGGAGCTAGCACAGATACGCAGTATTTT	CASRAGASTDTQYF
.	TRBV2	TRBJ1-5	.	TGTGCCAGCAGTGATAGCGGAAATCAGCCCCAGCATTTT	CASSDSGNQPQHF
.	TRBV11-2	TRBJ2-1	medium-sized	TGTGCCAGCAGCTTAGGGCCGGGCAATGAGCAGTTCTTC	CASSLGPGNEQFF
.	TRBV5-1	TRBJ2-5	.	TGCGCCAGCAGCTTGCGGGAAGGGACCCAGTACTTC	CASSLREGTQYF
.	TRBV11-2	TRBJ2-5	.	TGTGCCAGCAGCTTAGCTCCGGACTCCCCAGGCGAGACCCGGTACTTC	CASSLAPDSPGETRYF
.	TRBV5-4	TRBJ2-2	.	TGTGCCAGCAGTTTTCCGGGGGCGGCCCGGGAGCTGTTTTTT	CASSFPGAARELFF
.	TRBV6-6	TRBJ1-4	.	TGTGCCAGCAGAGGCGGGGGCCATAATGAAAAACTGTTTTTT	CASRGGGHNEKLFF
.	TRBV28	TRBJ2-1	medium-sized	TGTGCCAGCCGCCCGGGTGTCTTAAATGAGCAGTTCTTC	CASRPGVLNEQFF
.	TRBV7-9	TRBJ2-5	many	TGTGCCAGCAGCCACTGGGAGTACCAAGAGACCCAGTACTTC	CASSHWEYQETQYF
.	TRBV12-3/TRBV12-4	TRBJ1-1	once	TGTGCCAGCATTTTCGGGCACGGAATCACTGAAGCTTTCTTT	CASIFGHGITEAFF
TRBD1	TRBV6-6	TRBJ2-7	many	TGTGCCAGCAGTTACTCACCGGGACAGTCCTCCGAGCAGTACTTC	CASSYSPGQSSEQYF
.	TRBV7-9	TRBJ2-7	many	TGTGCCAGCAGCTTAGCAGCCTACGAGCAGTACTTC	CASSLAAYEQYF
.	TRBV6-1	TRBJ1-2	.	TGTGTCAGCACCTTGAACCAAAAGGATGGCTACACCTTC	CVSTLNQKDGYTF
.	TRBV29-1	TRBJ2-2	once	TGCATCGTTGAGCACGGCGGAATGACCGAGGAGCTGTGTTTT	CIVEHGGMTEELCF
.	TRBV12-3/TRBV12-4	TRBJ1-5	once	TGTGCCAGCAGTTACTCGGACAGCCACAAACAGCACCAGCATTTT	CASSYSDSHKQHQHF
.	TRBV11-2	TRBJ2-5	.	TGTGCCAGCAGCTTAGAGAGAGGGTCCCAAGAGACCCGGAACTTC	CASSLERGSQETRNF
.	TRBV10-3	TRBJ2-4	many	TGTGCCGTCAAGGCGGCAGTTGGGAACATTCAGTACTTC	CAVKAAVGNIQYF
TRBD1	TRBV12-3/TRBV12-4	TRBJ1-2	few	TGTGCCAGCAGTCTAAATGGAGGGACAGGGGGCAGCCATGGCTACACCTTC	CASSLNGGTGGSHGYTF
TRBD1	TRBV5-6	TRBJ2-1	.	TGTGCCAGCAGCCGTAGGGGGCCGGCAAATGAGCAGTTCTTC	CASSRRGPANEQFF
.	TRBV6-5	TRBJ2-2	.	TGTGACAGCGGAGGACAGCTTGGCACCGGGGAGCTGTTTTTT	CDSGGQLGTGELFF
.	TRBV10-3	TRBJ2-5	.	TGTGCCTTCAGTGAAAGAAGCCAAGAGACCCAGTATTTC	CAFSERSQETQYF
TRBD1	TRBV28	TRBJ2-7	.	TGTGCCAGCAGGAGGGACAGTCGCTCCTACGAGCAGTACTTC	CASRRDSRSYEQYF
.	TRBV2	TRBJ2-6	.	TGTATCAGCACTGAAGGGGTGAGGGGACCCTCTGGGGCCAACGTCCTGACTTTC	CISTEGVRGPSGANVLTF
.	TRBV30	TRBJ2-2	.	TGTGCCTGGAGCGGGACTGTCACCGGGGAGCTGTTTTTT	CAWSGTVTGELFF
TRBD1	TRBV19	TRBJ2-3	.	TGTGCCAGTTGGGACAGGGGTGTTTCAGATACGCCGTATTTT	CASWDRGVSDTPYF
TRBD1	TRBV28	TRBJ1-2	.	TGCGCCAGCCGGCTAACAGGGGGCACGAGAGACACCTTC	CASRLTGGTRDTF
TRBD1	TRBV20-1	TRBJ1-2	many	TGCAGTGCTAGAAATGACAGGGGGCCAGTCCGCCTTAATGGCTACACCTTC	CSARNDRGPVRLNGYTF
.	TRBV11-2	TRBJ2-5	many	TGTGCCAGCAGCCCCCCCGGGAGAGAGACCCAGTACTTC	CASSPPGRETQYF
TRBD2	TRBV11-2	TRBJ2-5	.	TGTGCCGGCAGCTTAGGTCCCCTGGGGGGGGTTCGAGAGACCCAGAACTTC	CAGSLGPLGGVRETQNF
.	TRBV11-2	TRBJ2-3	.	TGTGCTAGCAGCCGGCTAAAAGCAGATACGCAGTATTTT	CASSRLKADTQYF
TRBD2	TRBV4-2	TRBJ2-5	.	TGTGCCAGCAGCCAAGTTGGCAGCGGGGGGGAGACCCAGTACTTC	CASSQVGSGGETQYF
.	TRBV5-1	TRBJ2-7	few	TGCGCCAGCAGCTTAGGGCAGTCCTACGAGCAGTACTTC	CASSLGQSYEQYF
.	TRBV7-9	TRBJ2-7	.	TGTGCCAGCGTGGAGGGTTACGAGCAGTACTTC	CASVEGYEQYF
TRBD2	TRBV11-2	TRBJ2-6	once	TGTGCCAGCAGCTCCCGGGGGGGTAGCTCTGGGGCCAACATCCCGACTTTT	CASSSRGGSSGANIPTF
.	TRBV12-3/TRBV12-4	TRBJ2-4	.	TGTGCCAGCAGTTCCTTAGACAGAATTGAGAACATTCAGTGCTTC	CASSSLDRIENIQCF
.	TRBV11-2	TRBJ2-3	.	TGTACCAGCAGCCCACAACGAGGTACGCAGTATTTT	CTSSPQRGTQYF
.	TRBV28	TRBJ2-7	many	TGTGCCAGCAGTTTGGCGGGACTTGCCTACGAGCAGTACTTC	CASSLAGLAYEQYF